One and the same sample provided the 22 T cell receptor beta chains below, sequenced in a study of T cell changes during pregnancy in multiple sclerosis. Method: immunoSEQ multiplex PCR; TCRdb's copy keeps in-frame clones and lacks some. Of tens of thousands of clones in the sample, approximately 91% are singletons; the top ten hold 0.39%. Source: CD4+ T cells from peripheral blood mononuclear cells, taken in the second trimester of pregnancy. Receptors were obtained from a female donor with multiple sclerosis, enrolled in a pregnancy study.

This chain joins TRBV9 and TRBJ2-1, with TRBD1 matching 11 bases. V lost 2 bases and J lost 10; bases outside the gene matches: 8. Germline V lookup: CDR1 SGDLS, CDR2 YYNGEE. The CDR3 length is 15 residues. The CDR3 spells CASSVGQGAGLEQFF. The CDR3 DNA reads as TGTGCCAGCAGCGTCGGACAGGGGGCGGGACTCGAGCAGTTCTTC.

The J gene is TRBJ2-5, the V gene TRBV5-1; D is unresolved. The J call could be wrong; TRBJ2-7 is a better fit for the DNA end. Germline V gene data show CDR1 as SGHRS and CDR2 as YFSETQ. The CDR3 length is 18 residues. The CDR3 sequence: CASSGTDHTSSSPYEQYF. As DNA, the CDR3 is TGCGCCAGCAGCGGAACAGACCATACATCCTCTTCACCCTACGAGCAGTACTTC.

The chain employs TRBV5-1 and TRBJ1-1; tentative D call: TRBD1 (6 bases). V lost 4 bases, J lost 1 base, and 8 bases lay in between. Per the germline V gene, CDR1 is SGHRS and CDR2 is YFSETQ. This CDR3 has 13 residues. This CDR3 is CASSMGQNTEAFF. The CDR3 nucleotides read TGCGCCAGCAGCATGGGACAGAACACTGAAGCTTTCTTT.

The chain has TRBV11-2 and TRBJ1-1; no clear D. V dropped 0 bases and J dropped 1 base, with 6 bases sitting between them. Germline CDR1 and CDR2: SGHAT and FQNNGV. The CDR3 loop spans 14 amino acids. Here the CDR3 DNA reads TGTGCCAGCAGCTTAGATTCAGGGAACACTGAAGCTTTCTTT. Translation: CASSLDSGNTEAFF.

The V call is TRBV5-5, the J call TRBJ2-7; D unclear. CDR3 length: 16 residues. V shed 1 base and J shed 2 bases, with 16 bases lying between them. The germline gives CDR1 SGHKS, CDR2 YYEKEE (reference sequence). The CDR3 loop is CASSLFGRTVPYEQYF. CDR3 DNA: TGTGCCAGCAGCTTGTTTGGTAGAACGGTCCCCTACGAGCAGTACTTC.

As DNA, the CDR3 is TGCAGCGTTGAAGGGACTAGCGGGAGTACGAAGACCCAGTACTTC. Amino acid sequence: CSVEGTSGSTKTQYF. This sequence joins TRBV29-1 and TRBJ2-5; 13 bases agree with TRBD2. The trim removed 1 base at V and 6 bases at J, leaving 5 bases unmatched. Germline values: CDR1 SQVTM, CDR2 ANQGSEA. The CDR3 extends over 15 amino acids.

This clone has only a few counts. The V gene is TRBV19, the J gene TRBJ2-1; 11 bases align to TRBD2. The length of the CDR3 is 17 residues. CDR1 LNHDA and CDR2 SQIVND come from the germline V gene (reference sequence). V lost 4 bases, J lost 1 base, and 6 bases stayed unmatched. DNA of the CDR3: TGTGCCAGTAGTAGACTAGCGGGGATAGGGTCCTACAATGAGCAGTTCTTC. Its translation is CASSRLAGIGSYNEQFF. Complete variable domain (other parts from reference TRBV19 and TRBJ2-1): DGGITQSPKYLFRKEGQNVTLSCEQNLNHDAMYWYRQDPGQGLRLIYYSQIVNDFQKGDIAEGYSVSREKKESFPLTVTSAQKNPTAFYLCASSRLAGIGSYNEQFFGPGTRLTVL.

The chain recombines TRBV7-9 with TRBJ2-7; 10 nucleotides line up with TRBD2. The CDR3 is made up of 17 amino acids. J gave up 2 bases and V 1 base, and 8 bases lay outside the gene matches. Per the germline V gene, CDR1 is SEHNR and CDR2 is FQNEAQ (reference sequence). The CDR3 sequence is CASSLVPRLAGAYEQYF. In DNA, the CDR3 is TGTGCCAGCAGCTTAGTACCCCGCCTAGCGGGAGCCTACGAGCAGTACTTC.

The chain combines TRBV5-1 with TRBJ2-1, with 9 positions matching TRBD2. This CDR3 has 15 residues. Germline-derived CDR1 and CDR2 are SGHRS and YFSETQ. V was clipped by 6 bases and J by 6 bases; unmatched bases: 10. CDR3 loop: CASIPGPSGVNEQFF. The CDR3 DNA follows: TGCGCCAGCATCCCGGGCCCTAGCGGGGTCAATGAGCAGTTCTTC.

This clone has only a few counts. CDR3 DNA: TGTGCCAGCAAGCGAGGGGGACAGGGGCATGGCTACACCTTC. It is translated as CASKRGGQGHGYTF. J is TRBJ1-2 and V is TRBV9; 10 positions agree with TRBD1. V lost 6 bases and J lost 6; bases outside the gene matches: 8. This CDR3 is 14 amino acids long. From germline, CDR1 is SGDLS and CDR2 YYNGEE.

The rearrangement uses TRBV19 and TRBJ1-1, with TRBD1 matching 7 bases. Germline lookup yields CDR1 LNHDA and CDR2 SQIVND (reference sequence). This CDR3 has 14 residues. J lost 3 bases, V lost 5 bases, and 6 bases had no gene match. The CDR3 DNA follows: TGTGCCAGTAGTCCTCAGGGACAGTACACTGAAGCTTTCTTT. Translation gives CASSPQGQYTEAFF.

The CDR3 bases are TGTGCCAGCAGTGAAGTAGGACAGGGAAGGGGTGGCTACACCTTC. This codes for CASSEVGQGRGGYTF. This sequence joins TRBV2 and TRBJ1-2, with 8 bases identical to TRBD1. The CDR3 spans 15 residues. Germline CDR1 and CDR2: SNHLY and FYNNEI. Trimming cost V 1 base and J 7 bases; bases outside gene matches: 8.

This clone was seen a single time. V gene TRBV5-1 combines with J gene TRBJ1-3, with 7 bases lining up with TRBD1. This CDR3 is built from 15 residues. V dropped 4 bases and J dropped 4; count of bases not matched to a gene: 8. In germline, CDR1 is SGHRS, CDR2 YFSETQ. CDR3 sequence reads: CASSVNAGGGNTIYF. CDR3 coding DNA: TGCGCCAGCAGCGTAAACGCAGGGGGAGGAAACACCATATATTTT.

The chain is built from TRBV6-4 and TRBJ1-1; maybe TRBD1 (5 bases). With 0 bases removed from V and 10 bases from J, the gap between germline ends came to 12 bases. Germline lookup yields CDR1 MRHNA and CDR2 SNTAGT. This CDR3 has 13 amino acids. The CDR3 DNA reads TGTGCCAGCAGTGACTCTAATGGGGCGCGAGCTTTCTTT. This encodes CASSDSNGARAFF.

This clone was found once. The genes are TRBV10-2 and TRBJ2-2; D is unclear. V was trimmed by 5 bases and J by 6 bases, leaving 10 bases between them. CDR3 size: 13 residues. CDR1 is WSHSY and CDR2 is SAAADI in the germline V gene. The CDR3 DNA is TGCGCCAGCAGTTTTGGAGAGGCCGGGGAGCTGTTTTTT. Translation: CASSFGEAGELFF.

The genes are TRBV5-8 and TRBJ1-1; 8 bases are shared with TRBD1. Germline V gives CDR1 SGHTS, CDR2 YDEGEE. V shed 4 bases, J shed 3 bases, and the junction held 8 bases outside the gene matches. CDR3 length: 15 residues. The CDR3: CASSMFRGQDTEAFF. CDR3 bases: TGTGCCAGCAGCATGTTCAGGGGGCAGGACACTGAAGCTTTCTTT.

This clone appeared a few times. V usage is TRBV2 and J usage is TRBJ1-5; 8 bases map to TRBD1. Germline V gives CDR1 SNHLY, CDR2 FYNNEI. The CDR3 runs 14 residues. Unmatched junction bases numbered 8, after V lost 8 bases and J lost 5 bases. CDR3 nucleotide sequence: TGTGCCAGCGCGCTGACAGGGGCCCATCAGCCCCAGCATTTT. Amino acids: CASALTGAHQPQHF.

V and J are TRBV6-1 and TRBJ1-5, with D possibly being TRBD1 (5 bases). Germline-derived CDR1 and CDR2 are MNHNS and SASEGT. The CDR3 is 16 amino acids. Between the trimmed V and J ends, which lost 2 bases and 9 bases, there was a span of 20 bases. CDR3 residues: CASSEFSDSRGGPQHF. The DNA for the CDR3 is TGTGCCAGCAGTGAATTTTCGGACTCTCGGGGGGGGCCCCAGCATTTT.

The chain couples TRBV29-1 to TRBJ2-2, with D possibly TRBD1 on 6 matching bases. Germline lookup yields CDR1 SQVTM and CDR2 ANQGSEA. Trimming removed 8 bases from V and 0 bases from J, with 13 bases in between. This CDR3 contains 14 residues. CDR3: CSIRQVANTGELFF. The CDR3 nucleotides read TGCAGCATTAGACAGGTCGCGAACACCGGGGAGCTGTTTTTT.

This clone has a handful of counts. The chain couples TRBV4-3 to TRBJ1-2; D is unresolved. The V end lost 0 bases, the J end lost 5 bases, and 13 bases lay between the germline ends. Germline CDR1 LGHNA, CDR2 YSLEER. The CDR3 covers 15 residues. The CDR3 sequence is CASSQDPGREYGYTF. The CDR3, as DNA: TGCGCCAGCAGCCAAGACCCCGGACGGGAGTATGGCTACACCTTC.

The DNA for the CDR3 is TGCGCCAGCAGCCAAGATGTAAGCGGGGGGGAGACCCAGTACTTC. Protein product: CASSQDVSGGETQYF. The chain has TRBV4-3 and TRBJ2-5; 9 positions match TRBD2. CDR3 length equals 15 residues. Germline loops: CDR1 LGHNA, CDR2 YSLEER. Trimming at V came to 0 bases and at J to 5 bases, leaving 4 bases not matched to a gene.

The chain is built from TRBV19 and TRBJ1-6; the D gene is possibly TRBD1 (5 bases). The germline V and J ends were trimmed by 6 bases and 5 bases, with 14 bases remaining between them. This CDR3 spans 15 amino acids. Germline loops: CDR1 LNHDA, CDR2 SQIVND (reference sequence). Here the CDR3 reads CASSVNRGNNSPLHF. The CDR3 DNA is TGTGCCAGTAGCGTCAATAGGGGTAATAATTCACCCCTCCACTTT.